Following are 12 T cell receptor beta chains from one sample sequenced in a study of regulatory T cells in long-lasting Graves disease. Assembly of TCR beta libraries relied on iRepertoire HTBI primers together with Arm-PCR of CDR3 regions. TCRdb re-called the multiplex PCR reads with MiXCR, one entry per CDR3 protein. The sample includes more than 300,000 distinct CDR3 sequences, roughly a fifth seen only once; the top ten take around 30%. Noted time point: persistent/refractory GD, antithyroid drugs over 5 years with positive TRAb. PBMCs provided the RNA from which the TCR library was made. The starting material was peripheral blood mononuclear cells (PBMCs), obtained when the disease was refractory, from a patient treated with antithyroid drugs. The source of these receptors is a female donor with Graves disease.

This clonotype occurred a few times. The gene calls are TRBV27 and TRBJ1-4, with D perhaps matching TRBD1 (6 bases). V was pared by 6 bases and J by 8 bases, with 19 bases between. The CDR3 is 15 amino acids. Germline CDR1 and CDR2: MNHEY and SMNVEV (reference sequence). The CDR3 region is CASREQGLPFEKLFF. CDR3 bases: TGTGCCAGCAGAGAACAGGGACTTCCCTTCGAAAAACTGTTTTTT. Together with reference TRBV27 and TRBJ1-4, the CDR3 gives the full variable domain: EAQVTQNPRYLITVTGKKLTVTCSQNMNHEYMSWYRQDPGLGLRQIYYSMNVEVTDKGDVPEGYKVSRKEKRNFPLILESPSPNQTSLYFCASREQGLPFEKLFFGSGTQLSVL.

At least ten counts were recorded for this clonotype. The rearrangement joins TRBV29-1 to TRBJ2-7; 10 bases are a match to TRBD1. Per germline, CDR1 SQVTM and CDR2 ANQGSEA. The CDR3 is 14 amino acids. Trimming took 4 bases from V and 3 from J; bases not matched to a gene: 6. CDR3 loop: CSVARQGAGYEQYF. CDR3 in DNA: TGCAGCGTTGCACGACAGGGGGCAGGCTACGAGCAGTACTTC.

V usage is TRBV7-8 and J usage is TRBJ2-1, with 8 bases aligning to TRBD2. Losses at the gene ends were 5 bases for V and 6 bases for J; bases not matched to a gene: 6. Germline values: CDR1 SGHVS, CDR2 FQNEAQ. The CDR3 is 14 amino acids. CDR3: CASSPGLVFNEQFF. CDR3 sequence (DNA): TGTGCCAGCAGCCCGGGACTAGTCTTCAATGAGCAGTTCTTC.

This clonotype appeared many times. This chain uses TRBV2 with TRBJ1-4; tentative D call: TRBD1 (5 bases). CDR1 and CDR2 (germline): SNHLY, FYNNEI. V was cut by 2 bases and J by 7 bases, with 14 bases left in between. CDR3 size: 15 residues. CDR3 loop: CASSERRGGGEKLFF. The CDR3 DNA is TGTGCCAGCAGTGAACGCCGGGGGGGGGGTGAAAAACTGTTTTTT.

This clonotype was detected only a few times. CDR3 coding DNA: TGTGCCAGCAGCTTAGGGGGGGCCCGCCAAGAGACCCAGTACTTC. It codes for CASSLGGARQETQYF. This sequence joins TRBV7-8 and TRBJ2-5; D could derive from TRBD1 or TRBD2 (6 bases each). Looked up from germline, CDR1 is SGHVS and CDR2 is FQNEAQ. Trimming took 1 base from V and 1 from J, leaving 10 bases between them. This CDR3 is built from 15 residues. Filled out from reference TRBV7-8 and TRBJ2-5, the complete variable domain reads GAGVSQSPRYKVAKRGQDVALRCDPISGHVSLFWYQQALGQGPEFLTYFQNEAQLDKSGLPSDRFFAERPEGSVSTLKIQRTQQEDSAVYLCASSLGGARQETQYFGPGTRLLVL.

This clonotype was observed at least ten times. The chain combines TRBV6-1 with TRBJ1-4, with a possible D match to TRBD1 (5 bases). CDR1 and CDR2 from the germline V gene are MNHNS and SASEGT. The V end was cut by 4 bases, the J end by 4 bases, with 10 bases between. The CDR3 extends over 14 amino acids. This chain's CDR3 is CASSVGHYNEKLFF. CDR3 nucleotides: TGTGCCAGCAGTGTCGGACACTATAATGAAAAACTGTTTTTT.

There are many counts of this clonotype. This rearrangement joins TRBV24-1 to TRBJ2-2, with D possibly being TRBD1 (5 bases). The CDR3 extends over 14 amino acids. V lost 9 bases, J lost 4 bases, and 14 bases lay in between. The germline CDR1 and CDR2 sequences are KGHDR and SFDVKD. The CDR3 region has the DNA TGTGCCACCTCTCTCGGCCAGGGCACCGGGGAGCTGTTTTTT. It yields the protein CATSLGQGTGELFF.

This clonotype was recorded many times. V gene TRBV28 combines with J gene TRBJ1-4, with D tentatively TRBD1 (5 bases). This CDR3 has 15 amino acids. Trimming left V 6 bases short and J 4 bases short, with 15 bases between. Germline values: CDR1 MDHEN, CDR2 SYDVKM. The CDR3 here is CASSLAGPGNEKLFF. The DNA of the CDR3 is TGTGCCAGCAGCCTCGCGGGACCGGGTAATGAAAAACTGTTTTTT.

The chain combines TRBV6-2 or TRBV6-3 with TRBJ1-3; unclear D gene. The CDR3 loop spans 15 amino acids. Germline assignment: CDR1 MNHEY and CDR2 SVGEGT. Deletions cut 4 bases from V and 0 bases from J, with 10 bases between. The CDR3 region has the DNA TGTGCCAGCAGTTTACAGATGAGCTCTGGAAACACCATATATTTT. This sequence encodes CASSLQMSSGNTIYF.

The chain recombines TRBV7-9 with TRBJ2-7, with D perhaps matching TRBD1 (6 bases). Trimming took off 5 bases at V and 5 bases at J, with 16 bases between the two ends. The CDR3 is 14 residues long. The germline V gene has CDR1 SEHNR and CDR2 FQNEAQ (reference sequence). In DNA, the CDR3 is TGTGCCAGCAGCGAGACGGGACACAATGACGAGCAGTACTTC. This sequence encodes CASSETGHNDEQYF. Together with reference TRBV7-9 and TRBJ2-7, the CDR3 gives the full variable domain: DTGVSQNPRHKITKRGQNVTFRCDPISEHNRLYWYRQTLGQGPEFLTYFQNEAQLEKSRLLSDRFSAERPKGSFSTLEIQRTEQGDSAMYLCASSETGHNDEQYFGPGTRLTVT.

This clonotype was seen only a few times. The chain combines TRBV9 with TRBJ2-7; 8 bases map to TRBD2. The germline CDR1 and CDR2 sequences are SGDLS and YYNGEE. The length of the CDR3 is 14 residues. J lost 3 bases, V lost 3 bases, and 5 bases had no gene match. The CDR3 sequence is CASSASGSRYEQYF. DNA for the CDR3: TGTGCCAGCAGCGCAAGCGGGAGTCGCTACGAGCAGTACTTC.

This clonotype occurred many times. The gene calls are TRBV28 and TRBJ1-2, with a tentative D call TRBD1 (5 bases). CDR1 and CDR2 (germline): MDHEN, SYDVKM. V lost 7 bases and J lost 4, with 16 bases in between. The CDR3 has 14 residues. CDR3 amino acids: CASNGDQGSYGYTF. The CDR3 DNA sequence: TGTGCCAGCAATGGGGACCAGGGTAGCTATGGCTACACCTTC.